Listed here are 14 T cell receptor beta chains from one sample, sequenced in a study of Ad26.COV2.S vaccination and SARS-CoV-2 variants. The repertoire was sequenced with immunoSEQ multiplex PCR; TCRdb's copy has only in-frame clones and lacks some. The sample holds some 410,000 clones, around 93% seen once. As for treatment: around 19 received Ad26.COV2.S at low or high dose, single or two shots; five or six received placebo; per-sample allocation not given. Collection of the samples took place on day 63 after the first injection of vaccine or placebo. The source material was peripheral blood, sampled in a trial of Ad26.COV2.S vaccine versus placebo. The receptors were sampled from a person between 18 and 59 years old who received the Ad26.COV2.S COVID-19 vaccine or a placebo.

The chain recombines TRBV27 with TRBJ2-2, with D unresolved. The germline V and J ends were trimmed by 4 bases and 0 bases, with 6 bases remaining between them. The CDR3 totals 14 residues. Germline V gene lookup returns CDR1 MNHEY and CDR2 SMNVEV (reference sequence). CDR3 amino acids: CASSSGSNTGELFF. CDR3 coding DNA: TGTGCCAGCAGTTCTGGGTCGAACACCGGGGAGCTGTTTTTT.

The genes are TRBV5-6 and TRBJ1-1; the match to TRBD1 covers 7 bases. From germline, CDR1 is SGHDT and CDR2 YYEEEE. V gave up 4 bases and J gave up 10 bases; unmatched junction bases: 16. The CDR3 extends over 15 amino acids. The CDR3: CASSLDRAARQGAFF. CDR3 nucleotide sequence: TGTGCCAGCAGCCTCGACAGGGCTGCTCGTCAGGGAGCTTTCTTT.

As concerns this clone: Other DNA sequences in this specimen translate into the identical CDR3. The rearrangement uses TRBV4-1 and TRBJ2-7, with TRBD1 identical over 9 bases. V dropped 4 bases and J dropped 5; count of bases not matched to a gene: 6. In germline, CDR1 is MGHRA, CDR2 YSYEKL. The CDR3 contains 14 residues. CDR3 loop: CASSRRDREDEQYF. The CDR3 region has the DNA TGCGCCAGCAGCCGACGGGACAGGGAAGACGAGCAGTACTTC.

V is TRBV15 and J is TRBJ1-1; D call uncertain. The CDR3 loop spans 14 amino acids. CDR1 and CDR2 (germline): LNHNV, YYDKDF (reference sequence). The V end lost 0 bases, the J end lost 8 bases, and 13 bases lay between the germline ends. The DNA of the CDR3 is TGTGCCACCAGCAGAGATTTGGGAATACGGGAAGCTTTCTTT. Translated: CATSRDLGIREAFF.

The V call is TRBV28, the J call TRBJ2-7; D may be TRBD2 (5 bases). Germline CDR1 is MDHEN and CDR2 is SYDVKM. The CDR3 spans 15 residues. Trimming removed 2 bases from V and 0 bases from J, with 11 bases in between. The CDR3 is CASSLGLTSSYEQYF. In DNA, the CDR3 is TGTGCCAGCAGTTTAGGACTGACGAGCTCCTACGAGCAGTACTTC.

This chain uses TRBV7-2 with TRBJ2-5, with D perhaps given as TRBD1 or TRBD2 (5 bases each). CDR1 is SGHTA, CDR2 FQGNSA, per germline. This CDR3 spans 14 amino acids. The V and J ends lost 0 bases and 4 bases respectively, with 9 bases between them. The chain's CDR3 is CASSLAGRPETQYF. The CDR3, as DNA: TGTGCCAGCAGCTTAGCGGGACGCCCAGAGACCCAGTACTTC.

The chain joins TRBV3-1 (or the pseudogene TRBV3-2) to TRBJ1-2; D is unclear. CDR1 and CDR2 from the germline V gene are LGHDT and YNNKEL (reference sequence). The CDR3 spans 16 residues. Trimming shortened V by 0 bases and J by 4 bases, and 15 bases separated the two germline ends. CDR3 loop: CASSQDPGLDPYGYTF. The DNA for the CDR3 is TGTGCCAGCAGCCAAGACCCTGGCTTGGACCCCTATGGCTACACCTTC.

The chain uses TRBV29-1 and TRBJ1-2; D is perhaps TRBD1 (5 bases). Germline V gene sequence: CDR1 SQVTM, CDR2 ANQGSEA. The CDR3 is 12 residues long. The ends were cut back, 4 bases at V and 6 bases at J, with 12 bases in the middle. CDR3 protein: CSVAQGLDGYTF. Written as DNA, the CDR3 is TGCAGCGTTGCCCAGGGTTTGGATGGCTACACCTTC.

The chain has TRBV6-5 and TRBJ2-2; TRBD1 matches at 10 bases. CDR1 is MNHEY, CDR2 SVGAGI, per germline. V dropped 6 bases and J dropped 3; count of bases not matched to a gene: 4. There are 15 residues in the CDR3. Here the CDR3 reads CASSRQGADTGELFF. The CDR3 bases are TGTGCCAGCAGCCGACAGGGGGCGGACACCGGGGAGCTGTTTTTT.

The rearrangement joins TRBV30 to TRBJ1-5; D is possibly TRBD1 (5 bases). This CDR3 is 15 amino acids long. V lost 4 bases and J lost 2, with 15 bases in between. Germline V gives CDR1 GTSNPN, CDR2 SVGIG (reference sequence). CDR3: CAWTDGGTRNQPQHF. CDR3 in DNA: TGTGCCTGGACTGACGGGGGGACCCGCAATCAGCCCCAGCATTTT. Variable domain in full (rest from reference TRBV30 and TRBJ1-5): SQTIHQWPATLVQPVGSPLSLECTVEGTSNPNLYWYRQAAGRGLQLLFYSVGIGQISSEVPQNLSASRPQDRQFILSSKKLLLSDSGFYLCAWTDGGTRNQPQHFGDGTRLSIL.

The chain links TRBV7-9 to TRBJ2-3; 8 bases align to TRBD1. V lost 5 bases and J lost 2; bases outside the gene matches: 6. The CDR3 has 15 amino acids. CDR1 SEHNR and CDR2 FQNEAQ come from the germline V gene (reference sequence). The chain's CDR3 is CASSLDRAPTDTQYF. Written as DNA, the CDR3 is TGTGCCAGCAGCCTGGACAGGGCACCCACAGATACGCAGTATTTT.

The V and J genes are TRBV7-2 and TRBJ2-7; no clear D. CDR3 length: 15 residues. Germline CDR1 reads SGHTA; CDR2 reads FQGNSA. V was pared by 5 bases and J by 2 bases, with 16 bases between. This CDR3 is CASSPLWQDAYEQYF. CDR3 DNA sequence: TGTGCCAGCAGCCCCCTTTGGCAGGATGCCTACGAGCAGTACTTC.

J is TRBJ1-2 and V is TRBV25-1; D is perhaps TRBD1 (6 bases). V dropped 5 bases and J dropped 4 bases, with 11 bases sitting between them. There are 13 residues in the CDR3. Per the germline V gene, CDR1 is MGHDK and CDR2 is SYGVNS. CDR3 region: CASSKTGLYGYTF. The CDR3 region has the DNA TGTGCCAGCAGTAAAACAGGGCTCTATGGCTACACCTTC.

This chain links TRBV30 with TRBJ1-1; D gene unclear. This CDR3 has 11 amino acids. Germline V gene data show CDR1 as GTSNPN and CDR2 as SVGIG (reference sequence). Written as DNA, the CDR3 is TGTGTTAGTTTGGGAGGGCTCGAGGCTTTCTTT. It translates to CVSLGGLEAFF.